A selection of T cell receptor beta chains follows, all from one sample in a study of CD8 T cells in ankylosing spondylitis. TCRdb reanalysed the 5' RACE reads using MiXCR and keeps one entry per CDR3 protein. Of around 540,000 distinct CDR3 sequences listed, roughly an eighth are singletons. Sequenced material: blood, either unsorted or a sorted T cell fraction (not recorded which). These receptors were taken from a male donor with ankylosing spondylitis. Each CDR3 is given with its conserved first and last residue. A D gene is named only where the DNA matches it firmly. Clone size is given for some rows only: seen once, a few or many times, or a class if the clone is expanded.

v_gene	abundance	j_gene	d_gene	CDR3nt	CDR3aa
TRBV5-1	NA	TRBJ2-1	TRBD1	TGCGCCAGCAGCCTACAGGGGGGCCCTTACAATGAGCAGTTCTTC	CASSLQGGPYNEQFF
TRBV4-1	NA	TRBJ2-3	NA	TGCGCCAGCAGCCAGGCGGGGACCACAGATACGCAGTATTTT	CASSQAGTTDTQYF
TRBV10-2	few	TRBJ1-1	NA	TGCGCCAGCAGGTACCCCGGCGTCACTGAAGCTTTCTTT	CASRYPGVTEAFF
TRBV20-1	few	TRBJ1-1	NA	TGCAGTGCCCACAGGGCTGGGAACACTGAAGCTTTCTTT	CSAHRAGNTEAFF
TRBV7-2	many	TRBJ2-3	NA	TGTGCCAGCAGCTTAAGGTCGGATACGCAGTATTTT	CASSLRSDTQYF
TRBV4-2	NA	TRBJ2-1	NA	TGTGCCAGCAGCGCTAGTGGTTTGAATAATGAGCAGTTCTTC	CASSASGLNNEQFF
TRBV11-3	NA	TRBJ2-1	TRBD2	TGTGCCAGCAGACAAGCGGGAGGGAGCAATGAGCAGTTCTTC	CASRQAGGSNEQFF
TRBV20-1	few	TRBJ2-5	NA	TGCAGTGCTAGGCAGGGTCCCTCGCCAGAGACCCAGTACTTC	CSARQGPSPETQYF
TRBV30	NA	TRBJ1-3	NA	TGTGCCTGGATAACTGCCGCTGGAAACACCATATATTTT	CAWITAAGNTIYF
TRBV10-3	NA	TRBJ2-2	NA	TGTGCCATTCCGAGGAGGGGGACACCCACCGGGGAGCTGTTTTTT	CAIPRRGTPTGELFF
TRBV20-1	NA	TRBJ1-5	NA	TGCAGTGCTAGAAACGGGGGGACCAATCAGCCCCAGCATTTT	CSARNGGTNQPQHF
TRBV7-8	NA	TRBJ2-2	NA	TGTGCCAGCAGCTTTCCCGGGAGCAACACCGGGGAGCTGTTTTTT	CASSFPGSNTGELFF
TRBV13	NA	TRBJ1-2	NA	TGTGCCAGCAGCTTAGTAGGGCACCCCACCTTC	CASSLVGHPTF
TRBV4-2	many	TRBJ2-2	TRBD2	TGTGCCAGCAGCCAATACTTAGCGGGAGGGCCCGTCGGGGAGCTGTTTTTT	CASSQYLAGGPVGELFF
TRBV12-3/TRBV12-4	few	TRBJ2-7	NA	TGTGCCAGCAGTTCTTTCAATTCCTACGAGCAGTACTTC	CASSSFNSYEQYF
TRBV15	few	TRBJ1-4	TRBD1	TGTGCCACCAGGACAGGGGGAGGCGAAAAACTGTTTTTT	CATRTGGGEKLFF
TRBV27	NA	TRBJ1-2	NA	TGTGCCAGCAAACAGGACGGGGGGGGTGGCTACACCTTC	CASKQDGGGGYTF
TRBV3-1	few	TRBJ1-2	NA	TGTGCCAGCAGCCAAACATCTAACTATGGCTACACCTTC	CASSQTSNYGYTF
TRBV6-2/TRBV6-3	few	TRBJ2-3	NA	TGTGCCAGCATCCGAAGTGGATCGTCAGATACGCAGTATTTT	CASIRSGSSDTQYF
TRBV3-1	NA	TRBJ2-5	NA	TGTGCCAGCAGCCAAGATCCGGCGGACCCGTCCCAAGAGACCCAGTACTTC	CASSQDPADPSQETQYF
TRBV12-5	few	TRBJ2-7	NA	TGTGCTAGTGGTAGGGGATTCGGGTACGAGCAGTACTTC	CASGRGFGYEQYF
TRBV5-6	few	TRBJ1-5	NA	TGTGCCAGCAGCGCCGTGGGGGCAAGTCAGCCCCAGCATTTT	CASSAVGASQPQHF
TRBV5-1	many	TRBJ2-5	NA	TGCGCCAGCAGCTTGTGGGGCAGGCAAGAGACCCAGTACTTC	CASSLWGRQETQYF
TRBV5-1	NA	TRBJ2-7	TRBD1	TGCGCCAGCAGCCCGGACAGGGGACCCTCCTACGAGCAGTACTTC	CASSPDRGPSYEQYF
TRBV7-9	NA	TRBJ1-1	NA	TGTGCCAGCAGCTTAGAGTTTGGGGAAGCTTTCTTT	CASSLEFGEAFF
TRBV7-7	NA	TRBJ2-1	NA	TGTGCCAGCAGCACCGGGAGAGGGAATGAGCAGTTCTTC	CASSTGRGNEQFF
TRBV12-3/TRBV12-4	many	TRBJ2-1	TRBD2	TGTGCCAGCAGTTTCATAGCGGGACCCTACAATGAGCAGTTCTTC	CASSFIAGPYNEQFF
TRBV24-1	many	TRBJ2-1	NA	TGTGCCACCAGTGATTCCAGGAGAAGCCAGTACAATGAGCAGTTCTTC	CATSDSRRSQYNEQFF
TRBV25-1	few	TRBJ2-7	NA	TGTGCCAGCAGTGAATGGGGCGGTCGGGACCACACCTACGAGCAGTACTTC	CASSEWGGRDHTYEQYF